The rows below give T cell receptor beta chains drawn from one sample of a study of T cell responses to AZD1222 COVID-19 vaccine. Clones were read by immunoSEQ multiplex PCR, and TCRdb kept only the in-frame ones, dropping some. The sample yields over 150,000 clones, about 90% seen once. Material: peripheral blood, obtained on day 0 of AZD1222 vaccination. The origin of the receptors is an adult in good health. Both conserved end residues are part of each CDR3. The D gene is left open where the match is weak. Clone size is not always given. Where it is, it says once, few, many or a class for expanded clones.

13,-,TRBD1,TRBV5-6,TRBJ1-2,CASSTGGGYGYTF,TGTGCCAGCAGCACAGGGGGTGGCTATGGCTACACCTTC
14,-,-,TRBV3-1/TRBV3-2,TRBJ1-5,CASSQAYSNQPQHF,TGTGCCAGCAGCCAAGCTTATAGCAATCAGCCCCAGCATTTT
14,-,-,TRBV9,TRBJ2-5,CASSPHASEETQYF,TGTGCCAGCAGCCCCCACGCAAGTGAGGAGACCCAGTACTTC
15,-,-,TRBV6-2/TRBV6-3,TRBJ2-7,CASSRRPGDPREQYF,TGTGCCAGCAGCAGACGTCCAGGGGACCCGCGGGAGCAGTACTTC
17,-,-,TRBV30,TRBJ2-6,CAWTPAGTNSGANVLTF,TGTGCCTGGACCCCGGCGGGTACCAACTCTGGGGCCAACGTCCTGACTTTC
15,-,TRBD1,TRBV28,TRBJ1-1,CASTSGAGGNTEAFF,TGTGCCAGCACCTCAGGGGCAGGGGGCAACACTGAAGCTTTCTTT
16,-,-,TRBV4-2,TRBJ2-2,CASSQEAAQNTGELFF,TGTGCCAGCAGCCAAGAAGCGGCGCAGAACACCGGGGAGCTGTTTTTT
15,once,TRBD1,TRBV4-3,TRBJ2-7,CASSQVRDSSYEQYF,TGCGCCAGCAGCCAAGTCCGGGACAGCTCCTACGAGCAGTACTTC
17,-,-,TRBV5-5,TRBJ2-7,CASSLAITRMTSYEQYF,TGTGCCAGCAGCTTGGCCATCACCCGGATGACCTCCTACGAGCAGTACTTC
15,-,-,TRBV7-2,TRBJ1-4,CASSAAGATNEKLFF,TGTGCCAGCAGCGCCGCGGGGGCAACTAATGAAAAACTGTTTTTT
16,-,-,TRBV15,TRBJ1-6,CATSGGTLSYNSPLHF,TGTGCCACCAGCGGAGGGACCCTCTCCTATAATTCACCCCTCCACTTT
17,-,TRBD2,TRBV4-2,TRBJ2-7,CASSQVGGSGSSYEQYF,TGTGCCAGCAGCCAAGTGGGGGGGAGCGGGAGCTCCTACGAGCAGTACTTC
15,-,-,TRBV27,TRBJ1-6,CASSRGTYVNSPLHF,TGTGCCAGCAGTCGGGGGACGTATGTTAATTCACCCCTCCACTTT